The 24 T cell receptor beta chains given below trace back to one sample, sequenced in a study of patients and donors after allogeneic stem cell transplantation. A single record per CDR3 protein comes from TCRdb applying MiXCR to the RT-PCR reads. Of about 90,000 distinct CDR3 sequences listed, about 48% were seen once; the top ten hold about 58%. What was sequenced was blood, either unsorted or a sorted T cell fraction (not recorded which). All receptors derive from a human donor who was either an allogeneic HSCT recipient or a stem cell or donor lymphocyte infusion donor (not recorded which). It is not recorded whose cells these are; they may come from a transplant donor.

This clonotype showed up just a few times. The chain joins TRBV10-3 to TRBJ1-1, with no clear D. In germline, CDR1 is ENHRY, CDR2 SYGVKD. The CDR3 has 12 amino acids. The V end lost 8 bases, the J end lost 1 base, and 8 bases lay between the germline ends. CDR3 region: CAIGPGNTEAFF. CDR3 coding DNA: TGTGCCATCGGCCCAGGGAACACTGAAGCTTTCTTT.

DNA for the CDR3: TGTGCCAGCAGTCGGGACAGGGCATACGAGCAGTACTTC. Protein product: CASSRDRAYEQYF. This rearrangement joins TRBV6-6 to TRBJ2-7; 9 nucleotides line up with TRBD1. This CDR3 is built from 13 residues. V dropped 5 bases and J dropped 4; count of bases not matched to a gene: 3. The V gene's germline CDR1 is MNHNY and CDR2 SVGAGI (reference sequence).

The sample holds a few counts of this clonotype. The chain is built from TRBV12-3 or TRBV12-4 and TRBJ1-1, with 7 bases fitting TRBD1. Trimming cost V 4 bases and J 3 bases; bases outside gene matches: 5. This CDR3 has 14 amino acids. CDR3 sequence reads: CASSYGDRDTEAFF. In DNA form, the CDR3 reads TGTGCCAGCAGTTACGGCGACAGGGACACTGAAGCTTTCTTT.

This clonotype was seen a few times. V gene TRBV6-5 combines with J gene TRBJ1-2; D is unclear. Trimming took 2 bases from V and 2 from J, leaving 15 bases between them. CDR1 and CDR2 from the germline V gene are MNHEY and SVGAGI. This CDR3 is built from 16 residues. CDR3 DNA: TGTGCCAGCAGTTACACGACCGACATACTAAACTATGGCTACACCTTC. Its translation: CASSYTTDILNYGYTF.

V and J are TRBV11-2 and TRBJ2-1, with TRBD2 matching over 10 bases. Germline V lookup: CDR1 SGHAT, CDR2 FQNNGV. V lost 5 bases to trimming and J lost 4 bases; unmatched junction nucleotides: 5. This CDR3 is 15 amino acids long. The chain's CDR3 is CASSAPGLAYNEQFF. The CDR3 DNA reads TGTGCCAGCAGCGCACCGGGACTAGCGTACAATGAGCAGTTCTTC.

This clonotype has only a few counts. This sequence joins TRBV12-3 or TRBV12-4 and TRBJ1-2; 7 bases align to TRBD1. CDR3 length: 18 residues. Germline trimming cut 3 bases from V and 7 bases from J; bases unmatched to any gene: 20. CDR3 DNA sequence: TGTGCCAGCAGTTTCGCTGTGGCAGGGGGTATGGGTCTGTTTGGCTACACCTTC. It encodes CASSFAVAGGMGLFGYTF.

There are a few counts of this clonotype. This rearrangement joins TRBV20-1 to TRBJ1-2; D uncertain. Trimming cost V 0 bases and J 4 bases, with 9 bases left between them. The germline V gene encodes CDR1 DFQATT and CDR2 SNEGSKA (reference sequence). The CDR3 consists of 13 residues. The CDR3 is CSAREPLFYGYTF. The CDR3 nucleotides read TGCAGTGCTAGAGAGCCCCTATTCTATGGCTACACCTTC.

This clonotype was recorded a few times. This chain uses TRBV10-2 with TRBJ1-1; D is perhaps TRBD1 (5 bases). The CDR3 has 14 amino acids. The germline gives CDR1 WSHSY, CDR2 SAAADI. Trimming took 0 bases from V and 4 from J, leaving 9 bases between them. CDR3 nucleotides: TGCGCCAGCAGTGAGTCGGGGGTAGGCACTGAAGCTTTCTTT. Translation: CASSESGVGTEAFF.

By sample fraction, this clonotype is medium-sized. The chain has TRBV12-3 or TRBV12-4 and TRBJ1-1; D remains ambiguous. The CDR3 has 13 residues. V was trimmed by 8 bases and J by 4 bases, leaving 14 bases between them. In DNA form, the CDR3 reads TGTGCCAGCTACCGGGGTTCTTTCACTGAAGCTTTCTTT. This translates into CASYRGSFTEAFF.

This clonotype was detected a few times. The V gene is TRBV6-6, the J gene TRBJ1-1; D ambiguous. V was trimmed by 7 bases and J by 0 bases, leaving 12 bases between them. The CDR3 has 14 amino acids. Germline lookup yields CDR1 MNHNY and CDR2 SVGAGI (reference sequence). The CDR3: CASNLNAMNTEAFF. CDR3 sequence (DNA): TGTGCCAGCAACTTAAACGCCATGAACACTGAAGCTTTCTTT.

V usage is TRBV4-3 and J usage is TRBJ1-6; no firm D call. Trimming removed 0 bases from V and 5 bases from J, with 8 bases in between. The CDR3 is 15 amino acids. The germline V gene encodes CDR1 LGHNA and CDR2 YSLEER. CDR3 sequence reads: CASSQDHSDNSPLHF. The CDR3 bases are TGCGCCAGCAGCCAAGATCACAGTGATAATTCACCCCTCCACTTT.

This clonotype was seen many times. The rearrangement joins TRBV25-1 to TRBJ2-5, with a tentative D call TRBD1 (6 bases). The CDR3 extends over 16 amino acids. Between the trimmed V and J ends, which lost 3 bases and 2 bases, there was a span of 16 bases. Germline CDR1 is MGHDK and CDR2 is SYGVNS. The CDR3 bases are TGTGCCAGCAGTGAGTTGCAGGGGCCATCTCAAGAGACCCAGTACTTC. Its translation: CASSELQGPSQETQYF.

This clonotype was seen more than once but under ten times. The chain joins TRBV3-1 to TRBJ2-2; D not certain. The ends were cut back, 4 bases at V and 9 bases at J, with 12 bases in the middle. The germline V gene has CDR1 LGHDT and CDR2 YNNKEL (reference sequence). This CDR3 is 13 amino acids long. As DNA, the CDR3 is TGTGCCAGCAGCCCAACACTCTTTTGGGAGCTGTTTTTT. It is translated as CASSPTLFWELFF.

The J gene is TRBJ2-7, the V gene TRBV28; D unclear. The germline gives CDR1 MDHEN, CDR2 SYDVKM. Trimming shortened V by 5 bases and J by 4 bases, and 6 bases separated the two germline ends. The CDR3 extends over 11 amino acids. The CDR3 sequence: CASSTLYEQYF. In DNA, the CDR3 is TGTGCCAGCAGTACTTTATACGAGCAGTACTTC.

The V and J genes are TRBV12-3 or TRBV12-4 and TRBJ1-1, with unresolved D. The V and J ends lost 8 bases and 4 bases respectively, with 11 bases between them. The CDR3 contains 12 residues. Here the CDR3 reads CASGREITEAFF. In nucleotides, the CDR3 is TGTGCCAGCGGCCGAGAGATCACTGAAGCTTTCTTT.

The chain joins TRBV5-1 to TRBJ1-2; perhaps TRBD1 as D (6 bases). The CDR3 loop spans 14 amino acids. CDR1 is SGHRS, CDR2 YFSETQ, per germline. V lost 1 base and J 4 bases, leaving 11 bases between the germline ends. For the CDR3, the DNA is TGCGCCAGCAGCTTGCGGGGGGCGACCTATGGCTACACCTTC. Protein: CASSLRGATYGYTF.

The chain couples TRBV5-1 to TRBJ1-5, with unresolved D. CDR1 SGHRS and CDR2 YFSETQ come from the germline V gene. The ends were cut back, 1 base at V and 0 bases at J, with 5 bases in the middle. CDR3 length equals 14 residues. DNA for the CDR3: TGCGCCAGCAGCTTGCCACGTAGCAATCAGCCCCAGCATTTT. Amino acids: CASSLPRSNQPQHF.

The V call is TRBV6-2 or TRBV6-3, the J call TRBJ2-7; D is perhaps TRBD2 (6 bases). V shed 7 bases and J shed 5 bases, with 15 bases lying between them. The CDR3 has 13 amino acids. Germline V gives CDR1 MNHEY, CDR2 SVGEGT. CDR3 bases: TGTGCCAGCATGGACGGGAGTTTCGACGAGCAGTACTTC. The encoded protein is CASMDGSFDEQYF.

The chain recombines TRBV4-3 with TRBJ1-6; 7 nucleotides match TRBD1. Germline V CDR1 and CDR2: LGHNA, YSLEER. This CDR3 is 17 amino acids long. J gave up 2 bases and V 3 bases, and 7 bases lay outside the gene matches. CDR3 amino acids: CASSHRQGFAYNSPLHF. The CDR3 bases are TGCGCCAGCAGCCACAGACAGGGATTCGCCTATAATTCACCCCTCCACTTT.

The rearrangement uses TRBV7-9 and TRBJ1-1; 9 nucleotides agree with TRBD1. Germline V gene lookup returns CDR1 SEHNR and CDR2 FQNEAQ (reference sequence). The junction had 4 bases not matched to a gene; V was cut back by 1 base and J by 1 base. The CDR3 runs to 16 residues. The CDR3 loop reads CASSLGPGQGNTEAFF. The CDR3 DNA reads TGTGCCAGCAGCTTAGGTCCGGGACAGGGGAACACTGAAGCTTTCTTT. The whole variable domain, remainder taken from reference TRBV7-9 and TRBJ1-1, is DTGVSQNPRHKITKRGQNVTFRCDPISEHNRLYWYRQTLGQGPEFLTYFQNEAQLEKSRLLSDRFSAERPKGSFSTLEIQRTEQGDSAMYLCASSLGPGQGNTEAFFGQGTRLTVV.

The sample holds a few counts of this clonotype. V and J are TRBV28 and TRBJ1-2; D gene ambiguous. The CDR3 extends over 15 amino acids. V dropped 6 bases and J dropped 0 bases, with 14 bases sitting between them. Looked up from germline, CDR1 is MDHEN and CDR2 is SYDVKM. The CDR3 loop is CASRGAGSPNYGYTF. In DNA, the CDR3 is TGTGCCAGCAGAGGTGCGGGCTCCCCTAACTATGGCTACACCTTC.

The chain couples TRBV7-3 to TRBJ1-1, with D perhaps matching TRBD1 (5 bases). Deletions cut 2 bases from V and 0 bases from J, with 10 bases between. The CDR3 runs 15 residues. The V gene's germline CDR1 is SGHTA and CDR2 FQGTGA. The CDR3 DNA follows: TGTGCCAGCAGCTTAGTTGGGGGGATGAACACTGAAGCTTTCTTT. It is translated as CASSLVGGMNTEAFF. Full variable domain (missing parts from reference TRBV7-3 and TRBJ1-1): GAGVSQTPSNKVTEKGKYVELRCDPISGHTALYWYRQSLGQGPEFLIYFQGTGAADDSGLPNDRFFAVRPEGSVSTLKIQRTERGDSAVYLCASSLVGGMNTEAFFGQGTRLTVV.

V is TRBV5-1 and J is TRBJ1-1; D unclear. The length of the CDR3 is 12 residues. V gave up 3 bases and J gave up 6 bases, with 9 bases separating them. CDR1 is SGHRS, CDR2 YFSETQ, per germline. The CDR3 sequence is CASSSLTSEAFF. The DNA of the CDR3 is TGCGCCAGCAGCTCCTTGACCTCTGAAGCTTTCTTT. The full variable domain, with the rest looked up from reference TRBV5-1 and TRBJ1-1, is KAGVTQTPRYLIKTRGQQVTLSCSPISGHRSVSWYQQTPGQGLQFLFEYFSETQRNKGNFPGRFSGRQFSNSRSEMNVSTLELGDSALYLCASSSLTSEAFFGQGTRLTVV.

The CDR3 spells CASETDRAINSPLHF. DNA for the CDR3: TGTGCCAGCGAGACGGACAGGGCGATTAATTCACCCCTCCACTTT. This chain connects TRBV6-2 or TRBV6-3 to TRBJ1-6, with 8 bases aligning to TRBD1. The CDR3 spans 15 residues. V gave up 8 bases and J gave up 6 bases; unmatched junction bases: 9. Germline V gives CDR1 MNHEY, CDR2 SVGEGT.